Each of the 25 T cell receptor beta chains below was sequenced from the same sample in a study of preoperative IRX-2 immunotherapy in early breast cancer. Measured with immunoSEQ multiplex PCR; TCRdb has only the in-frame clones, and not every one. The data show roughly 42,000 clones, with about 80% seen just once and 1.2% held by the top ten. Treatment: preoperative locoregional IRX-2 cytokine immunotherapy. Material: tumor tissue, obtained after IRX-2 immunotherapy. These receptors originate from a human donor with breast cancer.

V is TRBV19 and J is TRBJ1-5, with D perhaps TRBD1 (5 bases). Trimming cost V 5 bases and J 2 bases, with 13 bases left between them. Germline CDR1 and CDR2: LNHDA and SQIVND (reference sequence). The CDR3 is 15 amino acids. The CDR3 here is CASSLGVGRNQPQHF. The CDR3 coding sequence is TGTGCCAGTAGTCTGGGGGTGGGACGCAATCAGCCCCAGCATTTT.

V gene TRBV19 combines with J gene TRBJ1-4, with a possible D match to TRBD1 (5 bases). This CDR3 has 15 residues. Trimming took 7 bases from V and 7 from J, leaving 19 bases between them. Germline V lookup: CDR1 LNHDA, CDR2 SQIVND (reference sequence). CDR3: CASTRGEDKSEKLFF. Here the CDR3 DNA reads TGTGCCAGTACCCGCGGCGAGGACAAGTCTGAAAAACTGTTTTTT.

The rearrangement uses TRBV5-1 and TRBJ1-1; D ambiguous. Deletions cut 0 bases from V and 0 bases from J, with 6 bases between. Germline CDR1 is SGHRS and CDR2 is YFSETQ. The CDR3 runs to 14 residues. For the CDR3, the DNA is TGCGCCAGCAGCTTGGATTCATTGAACACTGAAGCTTTCTTT. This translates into CASSLDSLNTEAFF.

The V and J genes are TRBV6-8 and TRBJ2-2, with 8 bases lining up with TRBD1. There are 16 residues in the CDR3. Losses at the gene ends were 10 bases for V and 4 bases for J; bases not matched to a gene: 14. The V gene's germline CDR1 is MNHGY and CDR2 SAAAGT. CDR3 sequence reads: CAITQRVTGATGELFF. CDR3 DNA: TGTGCCATCACCCAGAGGGTGACAGGGGCCACCGGGGAGCTGTTTTTT.

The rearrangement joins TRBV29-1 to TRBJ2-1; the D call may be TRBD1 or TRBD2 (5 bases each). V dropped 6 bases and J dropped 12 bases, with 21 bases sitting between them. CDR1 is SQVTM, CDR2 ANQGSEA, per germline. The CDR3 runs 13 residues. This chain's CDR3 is CSVTGTDSMRQFF. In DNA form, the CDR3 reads TGCAGCGTCACCGGGACGGACTCAATGAGGCAGTTCTTC.

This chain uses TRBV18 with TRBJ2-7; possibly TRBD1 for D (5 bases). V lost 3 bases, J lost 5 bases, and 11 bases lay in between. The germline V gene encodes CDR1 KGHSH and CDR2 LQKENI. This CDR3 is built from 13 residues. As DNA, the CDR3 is TGTGCCAGCTCACCCCCACAGGAGAACGAGCAGTACTTC. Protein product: CASSPPQENEQYF.

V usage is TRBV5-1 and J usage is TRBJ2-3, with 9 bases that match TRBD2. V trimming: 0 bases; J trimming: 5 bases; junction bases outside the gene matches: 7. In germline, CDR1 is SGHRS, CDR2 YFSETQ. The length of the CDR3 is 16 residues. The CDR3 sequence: CASSLERAGGKDTQYF. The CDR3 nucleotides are TGCGCCAGCAGCTTGGAACGAGCGGGAGGCAAAGATACGCAGTATTTT.

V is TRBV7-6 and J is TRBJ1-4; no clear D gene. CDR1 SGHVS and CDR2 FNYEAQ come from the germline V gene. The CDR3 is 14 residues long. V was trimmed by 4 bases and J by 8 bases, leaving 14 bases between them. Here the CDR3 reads CASSSWGVGEKLFF. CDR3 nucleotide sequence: TGTGCCAGCAGCTCTTGGGGAGTGGGGGAAAAACTGTTTTTT.

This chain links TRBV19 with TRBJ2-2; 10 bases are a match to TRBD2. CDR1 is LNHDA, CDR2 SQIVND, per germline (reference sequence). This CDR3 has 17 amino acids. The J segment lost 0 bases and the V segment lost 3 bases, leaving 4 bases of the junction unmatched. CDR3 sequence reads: CASSILAGVANTGELFF. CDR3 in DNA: TGTGCCAGTAGTATTCTAGCGGGAGTCGCGAACACCGGGGAGCTGTTTTTT.

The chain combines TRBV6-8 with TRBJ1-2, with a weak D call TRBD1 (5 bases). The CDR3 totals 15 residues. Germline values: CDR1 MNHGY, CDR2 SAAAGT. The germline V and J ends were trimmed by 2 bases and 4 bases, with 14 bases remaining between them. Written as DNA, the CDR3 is TGTGCCAGCAGTTACGGGGGTAAGGGACTCTATGGCTACACCTTC. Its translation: CASSYGGKGLYGYTF.

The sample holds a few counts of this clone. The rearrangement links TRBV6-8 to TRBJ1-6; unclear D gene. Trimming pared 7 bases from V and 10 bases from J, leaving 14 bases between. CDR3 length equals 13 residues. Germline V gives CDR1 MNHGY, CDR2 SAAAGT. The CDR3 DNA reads TGTGCCAGCAATCCCGGGCTGGGGTCACCCCTCCACTTT. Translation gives CASNPGLGSPLHF.

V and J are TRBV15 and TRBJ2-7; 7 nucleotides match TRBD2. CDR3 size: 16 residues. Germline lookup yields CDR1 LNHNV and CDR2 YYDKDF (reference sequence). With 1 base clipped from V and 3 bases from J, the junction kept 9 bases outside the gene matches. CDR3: CATSRGPLAADYEQYF. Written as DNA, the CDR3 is TGTGCCACCAGCAGAGGGCCCCTAGCGGCCGACTACGAGCAGTACTTC.

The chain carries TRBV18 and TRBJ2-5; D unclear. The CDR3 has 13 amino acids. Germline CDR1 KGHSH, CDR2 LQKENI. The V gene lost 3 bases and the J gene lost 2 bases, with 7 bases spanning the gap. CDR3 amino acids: CASSPNQQETQYF. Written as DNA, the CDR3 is TGTGCCAGCTCACCGAACCAGCAAGAGACCCAGTACTTC.

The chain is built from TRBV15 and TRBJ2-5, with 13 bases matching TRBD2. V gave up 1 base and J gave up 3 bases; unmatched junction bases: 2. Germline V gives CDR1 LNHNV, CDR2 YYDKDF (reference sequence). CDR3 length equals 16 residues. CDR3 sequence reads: CATSRVTSGREETQYF. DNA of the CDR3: TGTGCCACCAGCAGAGTAACTAGCGGGAGGGAAGAGACCCAGTACTTC. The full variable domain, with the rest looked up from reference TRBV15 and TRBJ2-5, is DAMVIQNPRYQVTQFGKPVTLSCSQTLNHNVMYWYQQKSSQAPKLLFHYYDKDFNNEADTPDNFQSRRPNTSFCFLDIRSPGLGDTAMYLCATSRVTSGREETQYFGPGTRLLVL.

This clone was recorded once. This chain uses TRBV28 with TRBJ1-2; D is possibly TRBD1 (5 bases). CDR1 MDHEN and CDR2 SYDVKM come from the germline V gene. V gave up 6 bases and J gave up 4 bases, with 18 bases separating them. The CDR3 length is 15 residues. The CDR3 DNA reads TGTGCCAGCAGCAGACAGATCATCTTAGGCTATGGCTACACCTTC. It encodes CASSRQIILGYGYTF.

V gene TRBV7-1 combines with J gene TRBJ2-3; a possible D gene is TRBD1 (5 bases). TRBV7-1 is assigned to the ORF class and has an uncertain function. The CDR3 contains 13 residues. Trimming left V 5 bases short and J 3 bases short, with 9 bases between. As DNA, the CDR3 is TGTGCCAGCAGCCCACCAGGGACAGATACGCAGTATTTT. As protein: CASSPPGTDTQYF.

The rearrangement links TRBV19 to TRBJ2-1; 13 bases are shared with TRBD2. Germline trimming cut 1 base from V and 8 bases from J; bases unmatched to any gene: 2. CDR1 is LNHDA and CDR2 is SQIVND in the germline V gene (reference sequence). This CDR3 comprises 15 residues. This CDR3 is CASSIGTSGSYEQFF. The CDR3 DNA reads TGTGCCAGTAGTATAGGGACTAGCGGGAGCTATGAGCAGTTCTTC. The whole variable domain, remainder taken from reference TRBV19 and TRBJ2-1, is DGGITQSPKYLFRKEGQNVTLSCEQNLNHDAMYWYRQDPGQGLRLIYYSQIVNDFQKGDIAEGYSVSREKKESFPLTVTSAQKNPTAFYLCASSIGTSGSYEQFFGPGTRLTVL.

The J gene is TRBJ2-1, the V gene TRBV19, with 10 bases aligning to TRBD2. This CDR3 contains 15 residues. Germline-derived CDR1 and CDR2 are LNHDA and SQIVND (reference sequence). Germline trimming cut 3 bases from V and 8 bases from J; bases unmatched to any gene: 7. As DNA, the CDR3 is TGTGCCAGTAGTATTTCTAGCGGGAGAATTGATGAGCAGTTCTTC. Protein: CASSISSGRIDEQFF.

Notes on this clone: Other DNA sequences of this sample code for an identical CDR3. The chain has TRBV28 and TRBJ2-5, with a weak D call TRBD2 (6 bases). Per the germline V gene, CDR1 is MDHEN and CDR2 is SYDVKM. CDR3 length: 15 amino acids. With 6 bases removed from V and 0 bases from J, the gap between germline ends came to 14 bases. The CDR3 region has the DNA TGTGCCAGCAGCCGAGGGTGGGGGGACCAAGAGACCCAGTACTTC. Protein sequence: CASSRGWGDQETQYF.

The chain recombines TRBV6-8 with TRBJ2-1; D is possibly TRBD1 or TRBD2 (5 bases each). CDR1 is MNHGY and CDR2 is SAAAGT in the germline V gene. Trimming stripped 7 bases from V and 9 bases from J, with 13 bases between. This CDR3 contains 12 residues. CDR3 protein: CASNLPGGEQFF. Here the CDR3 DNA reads TGTGCCAGCAACCTCCCTGGGGGTGAGCAGTTCTTC.

CDR3 sequence: CASIGSGLPYEQYF. The DNA of the CDR3 is TGTGCCAGCATAGGGTCAGGGTTACCCTACGAGCAGTACTTC. This chain joins TRBV6-8 and TRBJ2-7, with D possibly matching TRBD1 (5 bases). With 7 bases removed from V and 2 bases from J, the gap between germline ends came to 15 bases. Per the germline V gene, CDR1 is MNHGY and CDR2 is SAAAGT. The CDR3 covers 14 residues.

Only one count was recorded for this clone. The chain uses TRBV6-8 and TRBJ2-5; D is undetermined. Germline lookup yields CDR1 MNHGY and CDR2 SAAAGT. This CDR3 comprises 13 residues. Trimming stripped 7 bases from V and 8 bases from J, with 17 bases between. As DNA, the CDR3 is TGTGCCAGCACCTACCCGGGCCTAGAAACCCAGTACTTC. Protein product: CASTYPGLETQYF.

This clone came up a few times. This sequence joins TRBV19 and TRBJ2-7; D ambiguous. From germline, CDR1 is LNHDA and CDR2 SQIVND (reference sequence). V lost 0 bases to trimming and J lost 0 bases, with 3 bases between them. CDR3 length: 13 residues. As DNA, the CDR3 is TGTGCCAGTAGTATAGAGGACTCCTACGAGCAGTACTTC. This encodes CASSIEDSYEQYF.

Here the CDR3 reads CASSRSGRDSYTDTQYF. CDR3 DNA sequence: TGTGCCAGCAGCAGGAGCGGACGAGATTCTTACACAGATACGCAGTATTTT. The gene calls are TRBV6-8 and TRBJ2-3, with D tentatively TRBD2 (5 bases). Trimming shortened V by 6 bases and J by 2 bases, and 21 bases separated the two germline ends. The CDR3 is 17 amino acids. Germline CDR1 is MNHGY and CDR2 is SAAAGT.

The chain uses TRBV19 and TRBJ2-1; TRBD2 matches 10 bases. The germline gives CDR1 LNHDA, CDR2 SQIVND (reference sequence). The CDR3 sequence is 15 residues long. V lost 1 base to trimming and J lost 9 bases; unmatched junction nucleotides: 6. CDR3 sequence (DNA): TGTGCCAGTAGTATAGGGGCTAGCGGGAGCGGTGAGCAGTTCTTC. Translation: CASSIGASGSGEQFF.